This TCR beta chain was recovered during a study of T cells in Graves' hyperthyroidism and ophthalmopathy. Patients were aged 18 to 65, had disease duration under 2 months, and had newly diagnosed hyperthyroidism. Exclusion of patients followed from uncontrolled infection, other autoimmune disease, pregnancy or lactation. RNA transcripts yielded amplified TCR beta CDR3 regions. RT-PCR in the first round (using the HTBI primer set) targeted the TCR CDR3. TCRdb reprocessed the multiplex PCR reads with MiXCR, giving one entry per CDR3 protein. The repertoire holds hundreds of thousands of distinct CDR3 sequences, with roughly 50% as singletons. Germline CDR1 is SNHLY and CDR2 is FYNNEI. V was clipped by 6 bases and J by 2 bases, with 17 bases between them. The CDR3 contains 16 residues. A few counts support this clonotype. Antigen specificity is unknown. Overall study findings and caveats: Ophthalmopathy stood apart from stable hyperthyroidism in a 13 V-J model. The model anticipated ophthalmopathy a median approximately 6.6 months pre-onset.

The receptor comes from a woman in her late teens or twenties with Graves' hyperthyroidism. Sequencing input: peripheral blood or thyroid tissue (not recorded which). The chain couples TRBV2 to TRBJ1-5; D remains ambiguous. This CDR3 is CASSQNRARGNQPQHF. The CDR3 DNA sequence: TGTGCCAGCAGCCAAAATCGCGCCCGTGGCAATCAGCCCCAGCATTTT. Drawing the rest from reference TRBV2 and TRBJ1-5, the complete variable domain is EPEVTQTPSHQVTQMGQEVILRCVPISNHLYFYWYRQILGQKVEFLVSFYNNEISEKSEIFDDQFSVERPDGSNFTLKIRSTKLEDSAMYFCASSQNRARGNQPQHFGDGTRLSIL.